This T cell receptor beta chain was sequenced in a study of cytomegalovirus exposure and HLA in healthy donors. In germline, CDR1 is MNHNS, CDR2 SASEGT. V was clipped by 6 bases and J by 1 base; unmatched bases: 3. This CDR3 has 13 residues. 13 Jbeta primers and 60 Vbeta primers were used for the PCR. TCRdb's table, derived via immunoSEQ multiplex PCR, lists solely in-frame clones and lacks some. Of under 200,000 clones in the sample, approximately 82% were seen once. The chain carries TRBV6-1 and TRBJ2-7; TRBD1 matches at 7 bases. This sequence originates from a male donor in good health and CMV-seronegative. The specimen was PBMCs. The CDR3: CASRWDRSYEQYF. In nucleotides, the CDR3 is TGTGCCAGCAGGTGGGACAGATCCTACGAGCAGTACTTC.